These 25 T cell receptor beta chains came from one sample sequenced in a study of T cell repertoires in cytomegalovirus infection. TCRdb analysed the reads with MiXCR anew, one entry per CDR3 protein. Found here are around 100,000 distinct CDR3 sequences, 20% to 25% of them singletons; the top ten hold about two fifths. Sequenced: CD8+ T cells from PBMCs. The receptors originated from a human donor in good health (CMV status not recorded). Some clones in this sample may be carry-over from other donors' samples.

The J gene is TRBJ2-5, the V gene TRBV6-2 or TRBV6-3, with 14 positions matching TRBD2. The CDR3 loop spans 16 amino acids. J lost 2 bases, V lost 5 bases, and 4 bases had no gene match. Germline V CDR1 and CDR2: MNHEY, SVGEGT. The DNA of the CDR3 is TGTGCCAGCAGTAACGGACTAGCGGGGGGTCAAGAGACCCAGTACTTC. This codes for CASSNGLAGGQETQYF.

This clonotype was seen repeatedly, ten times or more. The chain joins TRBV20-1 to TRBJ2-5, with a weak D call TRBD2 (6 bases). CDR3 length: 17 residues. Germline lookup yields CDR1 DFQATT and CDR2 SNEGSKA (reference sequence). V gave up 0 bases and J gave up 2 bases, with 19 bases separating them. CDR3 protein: CSARDLSVGGYQETQYF. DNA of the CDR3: TGCAGTGCTAGAGATCTGTCAGTCGGGGGATATCAAGAGACCCAGTACTTC.

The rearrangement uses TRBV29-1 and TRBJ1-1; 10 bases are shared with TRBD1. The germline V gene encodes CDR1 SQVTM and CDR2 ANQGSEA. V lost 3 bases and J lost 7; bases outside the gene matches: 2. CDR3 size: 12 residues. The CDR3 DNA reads TGCAGCGTTGAGGGGGACAGGGGTGAAGCTTTCTTT. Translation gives CSVEGDRGEAFF.

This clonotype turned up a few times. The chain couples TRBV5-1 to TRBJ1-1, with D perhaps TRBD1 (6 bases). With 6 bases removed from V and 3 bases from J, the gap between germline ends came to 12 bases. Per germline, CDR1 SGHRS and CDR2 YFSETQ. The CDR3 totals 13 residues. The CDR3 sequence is CASNWRGDTEAFF. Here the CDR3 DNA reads TGCGCCAGCAACTGGAGGGGGGACACTGAAGCTTTCTTT.

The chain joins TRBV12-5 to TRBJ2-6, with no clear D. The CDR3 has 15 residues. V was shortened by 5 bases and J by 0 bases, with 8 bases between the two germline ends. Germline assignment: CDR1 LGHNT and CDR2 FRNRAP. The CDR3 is CASGTPSSGANVLTF. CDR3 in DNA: TGTGCTAGTGGTACGCCGAGCTCTGGGGCCAACGTCCTGACTTTC.

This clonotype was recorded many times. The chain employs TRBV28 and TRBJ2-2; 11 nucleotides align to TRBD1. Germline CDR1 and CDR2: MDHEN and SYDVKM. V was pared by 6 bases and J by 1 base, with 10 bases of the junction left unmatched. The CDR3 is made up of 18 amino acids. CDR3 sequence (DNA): TGTGCCAGCAGGCCGGGACAGGGGGACTCCTGGAACACCGGGGAGCTGTTTTTT. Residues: CASRPGQGDSWNTGELFF.

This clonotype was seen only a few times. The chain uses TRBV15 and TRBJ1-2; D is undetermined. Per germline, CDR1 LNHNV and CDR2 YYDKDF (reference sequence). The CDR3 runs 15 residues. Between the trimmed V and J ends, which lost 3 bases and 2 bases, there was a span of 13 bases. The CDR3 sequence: CATSRAPTENYGYTF. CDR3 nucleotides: TGTGCCACCAGCAGGGCCCCGACGGAGAACTATGGCTACACCTTC.

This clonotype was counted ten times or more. The CDR3, as DNA: TGTGCCAGCAGCCCCCACCTAGCGGGGGGCCAAGAGACCCAGTACTTC. Residues: CASSPHLAGGQETQYF. V is TRBV7-3 and J is TRBJ2-5; 11 nucleotides match TRBD2. CDR1 and CDR2 from the germline V gene are SGHTA and FQGTGA. The CDR3 runs 16 residues. Trimming cost V 5 bases and J 1 base; bases outside gene matches: 6. Full variable domain (missing parts from reference TRBV7-3 and TRBJ2-5): GAGVSQTPSNKVTEKGKYVELRCDPISGHTALYWYRQSLGQGPEFLIYFQGTGAADDSGLPNDRFFAVRPEGSVSTLKIQRTERGDSAVYLCASSPHLAGGQETQYFGPGTRLLVL.

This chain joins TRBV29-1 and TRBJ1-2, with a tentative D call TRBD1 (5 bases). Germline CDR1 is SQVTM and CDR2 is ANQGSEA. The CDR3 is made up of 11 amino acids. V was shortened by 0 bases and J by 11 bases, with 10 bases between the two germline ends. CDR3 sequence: CSVEEAGGYTF. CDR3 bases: TGCAGCGTTGAAGAGGCGGGGGGGTACACCTTC.

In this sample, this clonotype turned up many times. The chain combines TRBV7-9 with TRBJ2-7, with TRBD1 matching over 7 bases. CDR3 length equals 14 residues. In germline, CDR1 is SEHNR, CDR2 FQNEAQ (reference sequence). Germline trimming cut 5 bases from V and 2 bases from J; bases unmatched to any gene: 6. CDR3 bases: TGTGCCAGCAGCCCGGGGACAGTTGCCTACGAGCAGTACTTC. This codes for CASSPGTVAYEQYF. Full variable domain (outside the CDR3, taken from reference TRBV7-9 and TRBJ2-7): DTGVSQNPRHKITKRGQNVTFRCDPISEHNRLYWYRQTLGQGPEFLTYFQNEAQLEKSRLLSDRFSAERPKGSFSTLEIQRTEQGDSAMYLCASSPGTVAYEQYFGPGTRLTVT.

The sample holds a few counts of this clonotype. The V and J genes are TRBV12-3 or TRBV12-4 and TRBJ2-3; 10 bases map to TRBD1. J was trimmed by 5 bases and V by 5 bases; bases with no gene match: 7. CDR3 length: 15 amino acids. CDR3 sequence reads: CASSIRTGGRDTQYF. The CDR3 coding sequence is TGTGCCAGCAGTATCCGGACAGGGGGACGAGATACGCAGTATTTT.

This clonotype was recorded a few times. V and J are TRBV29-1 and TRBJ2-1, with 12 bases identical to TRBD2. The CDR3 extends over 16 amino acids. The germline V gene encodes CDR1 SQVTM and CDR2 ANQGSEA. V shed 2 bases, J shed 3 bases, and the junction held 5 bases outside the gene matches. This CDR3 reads CSVETLTSGSYNEQFF. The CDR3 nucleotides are TGCAGCGTTGAAACGTTGACTAGCGGGAGCTACAATGAGCAGTTCTTC.

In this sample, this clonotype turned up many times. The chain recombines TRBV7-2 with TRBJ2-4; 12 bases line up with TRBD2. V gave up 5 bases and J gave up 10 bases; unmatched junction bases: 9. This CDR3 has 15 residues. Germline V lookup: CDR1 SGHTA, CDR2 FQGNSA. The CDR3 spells CASSPSTSGGAIQYF. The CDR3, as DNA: TGTGCCAGCAGCCCCTCGACTAGCGGGGGAGCGATTCAGTACTTC.

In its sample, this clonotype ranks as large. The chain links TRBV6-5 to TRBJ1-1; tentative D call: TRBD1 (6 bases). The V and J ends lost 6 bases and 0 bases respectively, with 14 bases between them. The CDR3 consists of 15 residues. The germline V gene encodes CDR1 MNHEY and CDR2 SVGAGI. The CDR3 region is CASSLRRQVNTEAFF. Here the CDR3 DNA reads TGTGCCAGCAGCTTACGCAGACAGGTGAACACTGAAGCTTTCTTT.

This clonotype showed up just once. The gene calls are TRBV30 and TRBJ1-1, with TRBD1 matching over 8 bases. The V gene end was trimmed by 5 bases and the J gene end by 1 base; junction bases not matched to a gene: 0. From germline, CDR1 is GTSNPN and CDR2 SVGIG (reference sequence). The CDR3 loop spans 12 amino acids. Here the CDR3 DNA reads TGTGCCTGGGGACAGGGGAACACTGAAGCTTTCTTT. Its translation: CAWGQGNTEAFF.

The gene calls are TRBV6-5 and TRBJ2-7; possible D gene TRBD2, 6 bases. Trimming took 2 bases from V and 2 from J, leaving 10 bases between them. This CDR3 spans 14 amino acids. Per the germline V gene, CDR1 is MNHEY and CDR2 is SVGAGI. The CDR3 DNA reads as TGTGCCAGCAGTTACGGAGGGTTCGCCTACGAGCAGTACTTC. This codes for CASSYGGFAYEQYF.

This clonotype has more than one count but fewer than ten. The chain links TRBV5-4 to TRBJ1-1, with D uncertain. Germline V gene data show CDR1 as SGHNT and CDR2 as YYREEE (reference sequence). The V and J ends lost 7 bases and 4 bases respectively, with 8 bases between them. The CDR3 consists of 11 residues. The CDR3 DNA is TGTGCCAGCGGCGAGGGCACTGAAGCTTTCTTT. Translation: CASGEGTEAFF.

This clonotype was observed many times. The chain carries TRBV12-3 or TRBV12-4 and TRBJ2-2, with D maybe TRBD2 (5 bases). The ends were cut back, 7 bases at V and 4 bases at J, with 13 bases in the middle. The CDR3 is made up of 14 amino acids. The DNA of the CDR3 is TGTGCCAGCAATCTCGGAGGAACCACCGGGGAGCTGTTTTTT. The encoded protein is CASNLGGTTGELFF.

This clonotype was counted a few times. The CDR3 here is CASSLGLALRDEQFF. For the CDR3, the DNA is TGTGCCAGCAGCTTGGGGCTAGCGCTTAGGGATGAGCAGTTCTTC. The chain uses TRBV11-1 and TRBJ2-1, with D tentatively TRBD2 (6 bases). The germline V gene has CDR1 SGHAT and CDR2 FQDESV (reference sequence). This CDR3 contains 15 residues. The V gene lost 3 bases and the J gene lost 8 bases, with 17 bases spanning the gap. The variable domain in full, completed from reference TRBV11-1 and TRBJ2-1, reads EAEVAQSPRYKITEKSQAVAFWCDPISGHATLYWYRQILGQGPELLVQFQDESVVDDSQLPKDRFSAERLKGVDSTLKIQPAELGDSAMYLCASSLGLALRDEQFFGPGTRLTVL.

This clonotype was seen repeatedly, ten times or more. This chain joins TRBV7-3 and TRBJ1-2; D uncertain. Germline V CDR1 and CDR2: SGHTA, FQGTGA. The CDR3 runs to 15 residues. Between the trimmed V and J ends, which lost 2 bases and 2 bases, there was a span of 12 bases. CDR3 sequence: CASSLDVTGNYGYTF. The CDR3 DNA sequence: TGTGCCAGCAGCTTAGACGTGACGGGAAACTATGGCTACACCTTC.

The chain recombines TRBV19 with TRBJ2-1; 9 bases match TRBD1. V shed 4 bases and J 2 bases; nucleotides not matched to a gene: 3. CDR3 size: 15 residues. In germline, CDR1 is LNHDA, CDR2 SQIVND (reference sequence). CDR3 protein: CASSNGQGTYNEQFF. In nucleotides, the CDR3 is TGTGCCAGTAGTAACGGACAGGGGACCTACAATGAGCAGTTCTTC.

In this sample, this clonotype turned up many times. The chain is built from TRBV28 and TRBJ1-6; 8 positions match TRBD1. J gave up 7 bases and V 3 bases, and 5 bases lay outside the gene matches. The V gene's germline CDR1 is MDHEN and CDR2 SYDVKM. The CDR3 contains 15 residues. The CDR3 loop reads CASSLEQGGNSPLHF. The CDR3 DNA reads TGTGCCAGCAGTTTGGAACAGGGGGGGAATTCACCCCTCCACTTT.

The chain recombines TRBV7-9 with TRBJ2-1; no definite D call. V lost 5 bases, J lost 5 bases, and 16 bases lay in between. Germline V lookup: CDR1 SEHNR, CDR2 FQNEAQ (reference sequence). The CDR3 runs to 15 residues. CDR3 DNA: TGTGCCAGCAGCCCACCATGGAGCCCCAACAATGAGCAGTTCTTC. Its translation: CASSPPWSPNNEQFF.

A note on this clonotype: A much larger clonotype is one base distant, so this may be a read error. CDR3: CASKVLADNTGDLFF. The CDR3 DNA follows: TGTGCCAGCAAAGTACTAGCGGACAACACCGGGGATCTGTTTTTT. The chain has TRBV28 and TRBJ2-2, with 8 bases lining up with TRBD2. CDR1 MDHEN and CDR2 SYDVKM come from the germline V gene. This CDR3 comprises 15 residues. The full variable domain, completed using reference TRBV28 and TRBJ2-2, is DVKVTQSSRYLVKRTGEKVFLECVQDMDHENMFWYRQDPGLGLRLIYFSYDVKMKEKGDIPEGYSVSREKKERFSLILESASTNQTSMYLCASKVLADNTGDLFFGEGSRLTVL.

The CDR3 sequence: CATSDRAGIAEQFF. The CDR3 region has the DNA TGTGCCACCAGTGATAGGGCAGGGATCGCTGAGCAGTTCTTC. The V gene is TRBV24-1, the J gene TRBJ2-1, with D possibly being TRBD1 (5 bases). Trimming stripped 3 bases from V and 9 bases from J, with 14 bases between. CDR3 length: 14 amino acids. Germline loops: CDR1 KGHDR, CDR2 SFDVKD.